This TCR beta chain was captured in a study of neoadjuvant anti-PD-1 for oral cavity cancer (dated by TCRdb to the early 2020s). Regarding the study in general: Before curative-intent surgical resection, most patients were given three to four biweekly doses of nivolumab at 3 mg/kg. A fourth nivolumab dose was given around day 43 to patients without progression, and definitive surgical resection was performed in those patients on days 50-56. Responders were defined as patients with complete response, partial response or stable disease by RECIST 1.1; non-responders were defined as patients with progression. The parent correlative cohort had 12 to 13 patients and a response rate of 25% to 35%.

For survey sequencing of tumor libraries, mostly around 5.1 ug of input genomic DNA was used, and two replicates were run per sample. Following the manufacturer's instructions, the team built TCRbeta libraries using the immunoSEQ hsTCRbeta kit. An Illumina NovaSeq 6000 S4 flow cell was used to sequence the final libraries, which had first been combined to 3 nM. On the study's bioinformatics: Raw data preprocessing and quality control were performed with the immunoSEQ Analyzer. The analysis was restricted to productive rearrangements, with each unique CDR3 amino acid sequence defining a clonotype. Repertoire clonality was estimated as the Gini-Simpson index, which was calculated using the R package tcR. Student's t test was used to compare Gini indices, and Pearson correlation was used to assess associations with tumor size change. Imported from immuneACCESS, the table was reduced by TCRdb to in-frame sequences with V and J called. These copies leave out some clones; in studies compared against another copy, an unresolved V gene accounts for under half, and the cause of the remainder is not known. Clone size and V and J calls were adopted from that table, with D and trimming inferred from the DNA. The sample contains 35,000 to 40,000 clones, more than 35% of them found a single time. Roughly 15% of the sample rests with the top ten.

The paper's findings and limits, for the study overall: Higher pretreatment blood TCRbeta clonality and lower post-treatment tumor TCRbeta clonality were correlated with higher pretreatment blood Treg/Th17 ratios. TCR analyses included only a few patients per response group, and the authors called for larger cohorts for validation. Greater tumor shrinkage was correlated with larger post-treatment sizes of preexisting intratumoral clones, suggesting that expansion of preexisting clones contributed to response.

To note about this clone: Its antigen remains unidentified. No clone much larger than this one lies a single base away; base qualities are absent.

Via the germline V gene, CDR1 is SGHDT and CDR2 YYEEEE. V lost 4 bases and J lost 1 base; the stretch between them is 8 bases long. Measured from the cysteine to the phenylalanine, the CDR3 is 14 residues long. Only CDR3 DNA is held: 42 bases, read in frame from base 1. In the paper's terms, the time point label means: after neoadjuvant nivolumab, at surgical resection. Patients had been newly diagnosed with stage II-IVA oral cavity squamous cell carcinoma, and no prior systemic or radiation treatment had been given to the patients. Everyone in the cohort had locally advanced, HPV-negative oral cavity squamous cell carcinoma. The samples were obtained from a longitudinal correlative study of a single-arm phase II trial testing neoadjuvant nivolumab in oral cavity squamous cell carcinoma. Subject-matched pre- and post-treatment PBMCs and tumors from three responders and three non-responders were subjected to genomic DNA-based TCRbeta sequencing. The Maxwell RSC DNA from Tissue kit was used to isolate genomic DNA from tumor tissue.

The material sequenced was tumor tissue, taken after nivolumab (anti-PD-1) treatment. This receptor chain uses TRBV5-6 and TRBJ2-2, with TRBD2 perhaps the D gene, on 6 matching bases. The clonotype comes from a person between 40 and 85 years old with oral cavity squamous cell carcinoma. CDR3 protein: CASSAGRNTGELFF. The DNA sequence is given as TGTGCCAGCAGCGCGGGACGGAACACCGGGGAGCTGTTTTTT.